The source of this T cell receptor (beta chain) is a study of cytomegalovirus exposure and HLA in healthy donors. Across the study: About 80 million unique TCRs from HLA-typed donors were held in an early data release.

Both 60 Vbeta primers and 13 Jbeta primers went into the PCR. This table comes from immunoSEQ multiplex PCR, and its TCRdb copy is limited to in-frame clones, with some not included. The sample data list more than 50,000 clones. V lost 4 bases to trimming and J lost 9 bases, with 14 bases between them. This CDR3 comprises 14 residues. Germline V gene sequence: CDR1 SGHDT, CDR2 YYEEEE. The specimen was PBMCs. The chain is built from TRBV5-6 and TRBJ1-6; D not certain. This TCR derives from a young man in good health and CMV-seropositive. CDR3 region: CASSPSLFSSPLHF. Here the CDR3 DNA reads TGTGCCAGCAGCCCGTCCCTTTTTAGTTCACCCCTCCACTTT.